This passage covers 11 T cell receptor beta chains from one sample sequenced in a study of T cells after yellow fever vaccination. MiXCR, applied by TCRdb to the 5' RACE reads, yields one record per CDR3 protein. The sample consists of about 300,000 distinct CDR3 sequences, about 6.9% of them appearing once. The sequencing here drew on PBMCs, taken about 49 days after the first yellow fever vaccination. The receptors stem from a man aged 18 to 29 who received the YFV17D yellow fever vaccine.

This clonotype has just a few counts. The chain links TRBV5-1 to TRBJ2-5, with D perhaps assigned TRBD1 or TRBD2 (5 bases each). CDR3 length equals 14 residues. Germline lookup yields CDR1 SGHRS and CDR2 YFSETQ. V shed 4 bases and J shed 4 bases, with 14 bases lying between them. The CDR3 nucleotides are TGCGCCAGCAGCAAGCGAGGGGCGGGAGAGACCCAGTACTTC. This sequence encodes CASSKRGAGETQYF. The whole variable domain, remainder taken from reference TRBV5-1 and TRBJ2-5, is KAGVTQTPRYLIKTRGQQVTLSCSPISGHRSVSWYQQTPGQGLQFLFEYFSETQRNKGNFPGRFSGRQFSNSRSEMNVSTLELGDSALYLCASSKRGAGETQYFGPGTRLLVL.

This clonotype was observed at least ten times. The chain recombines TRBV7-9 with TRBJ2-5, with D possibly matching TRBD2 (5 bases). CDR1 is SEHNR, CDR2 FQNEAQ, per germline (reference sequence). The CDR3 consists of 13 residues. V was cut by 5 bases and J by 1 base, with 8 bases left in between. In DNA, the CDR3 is TGTGCCAGCAGCCCGGGATCCCAAGAGACCCAGTACTTC. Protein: CASSPGSQETQYF.

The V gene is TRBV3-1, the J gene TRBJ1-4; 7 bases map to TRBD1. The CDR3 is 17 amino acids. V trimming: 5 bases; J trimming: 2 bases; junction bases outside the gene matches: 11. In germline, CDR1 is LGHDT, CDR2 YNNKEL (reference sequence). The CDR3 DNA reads TGTGCCAGCAGCTCCGGGGCAGGGGGTCGGACTAATGAAAAACTGTTTTTT. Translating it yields CASSSGAGGRTNEKLFF.

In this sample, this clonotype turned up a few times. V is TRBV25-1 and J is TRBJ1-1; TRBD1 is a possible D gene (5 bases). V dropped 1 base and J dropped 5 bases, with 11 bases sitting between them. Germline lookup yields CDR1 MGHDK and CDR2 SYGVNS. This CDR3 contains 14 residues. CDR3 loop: CASSEWQGWTEAFF. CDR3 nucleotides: TGTGCCAGCAGTGAATGGCAGGGTTGGACTGAAGCTTTCTTT. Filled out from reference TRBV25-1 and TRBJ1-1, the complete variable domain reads EADIYQTPRYLVIGTGKKITLECSQTMGHDKMYWYQQDPGMELHLIHYSYGVNSTEKGDLSSESTVSRIRTEHFPLTLESARPSHTSQYLCASSEWQGWTEAFFGQGTRLTVV.

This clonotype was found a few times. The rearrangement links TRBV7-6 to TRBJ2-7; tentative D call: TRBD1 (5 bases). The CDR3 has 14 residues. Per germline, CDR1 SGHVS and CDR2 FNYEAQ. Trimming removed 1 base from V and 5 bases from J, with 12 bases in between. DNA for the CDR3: TGTGCCAGCAGCTTAGTCCAGGGTCCCCACGAGCAGTACTTC. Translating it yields CASSLVQGPHEQYF.

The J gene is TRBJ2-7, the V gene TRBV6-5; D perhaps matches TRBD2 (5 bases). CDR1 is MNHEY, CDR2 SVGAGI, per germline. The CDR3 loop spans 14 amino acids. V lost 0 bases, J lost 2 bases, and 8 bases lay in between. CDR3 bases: TGTGCCAGCAGTTACTCGATCGGGGCCTACGAGCAGTACTTC. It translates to CASSYSIGAYEQYF.

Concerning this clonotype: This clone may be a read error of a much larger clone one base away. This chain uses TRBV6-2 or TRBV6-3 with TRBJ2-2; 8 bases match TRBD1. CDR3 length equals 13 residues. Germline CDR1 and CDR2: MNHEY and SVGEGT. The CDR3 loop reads CASRTGDTGEPFF. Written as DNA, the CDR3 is TGTGCCAGCAGGACAGGGGACACCGGGGAGCCGTTTTTT.

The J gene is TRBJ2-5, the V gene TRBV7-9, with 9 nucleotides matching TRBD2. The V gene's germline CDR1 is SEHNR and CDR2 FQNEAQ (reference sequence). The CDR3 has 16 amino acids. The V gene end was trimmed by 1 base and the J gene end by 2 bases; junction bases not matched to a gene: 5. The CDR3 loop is CASSLGAGGHQETQYF. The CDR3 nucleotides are TGTGCCAGCAGCTTAGGAGCGGGGGGCCATCAAGAGACCCAGTACTTC.

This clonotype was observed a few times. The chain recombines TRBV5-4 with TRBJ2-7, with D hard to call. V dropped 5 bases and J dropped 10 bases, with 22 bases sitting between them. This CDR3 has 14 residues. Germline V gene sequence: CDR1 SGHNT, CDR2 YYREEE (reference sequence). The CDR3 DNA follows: TGTGCCAGCAGTCACAAATCCGACAAGGCCGTTCAGTACGTC. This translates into CASSHKSDKAVQYV.

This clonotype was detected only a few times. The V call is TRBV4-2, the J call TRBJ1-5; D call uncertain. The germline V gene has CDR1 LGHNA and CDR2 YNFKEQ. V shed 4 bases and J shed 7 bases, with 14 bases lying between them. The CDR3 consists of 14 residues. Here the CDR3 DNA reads TGTGCCAGCAGCCCCGGTCCCTTCAGCCAGCCCCAGCATTTT. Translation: CASSPGPFSQPQHF.

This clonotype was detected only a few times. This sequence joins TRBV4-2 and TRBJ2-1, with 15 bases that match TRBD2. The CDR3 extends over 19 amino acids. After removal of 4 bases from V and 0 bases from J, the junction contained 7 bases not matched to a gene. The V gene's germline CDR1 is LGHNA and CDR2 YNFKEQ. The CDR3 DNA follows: TGTGCCAGCAGCCGGGGACTAGCGGGGGGTATCAACTCCTACAATGAGCAGTTCTTC. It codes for CASSRGLAGGINSYNEQFF.